What follows is one TCR beta chain and its context. This clone has a handful of counts. Its antigen is still unknown. The input lacks base qualities; no much larger clone sits a single base away. The data originate from a study of cytomegalovirus exposure and HLA in healthy donors (dated by TCRdb to 2016 to 2017). At the level of the whole study: According to an earlier analysis of 587 of the donors, about 179 million T cells yielded approximately 120 million unique TCR beta sequences and about 300 Gb of sequence data. The study aimed to test whether signatures of past pathogen exposure could be identified by cataloging public T cell receptors. Typing coverage varied by locus: roughly 629-630 donors for A, B, C, DRB1 and DQB1; roughly 520 for DQA1; approximately 610 for DPA1; approximately 470 for DPB1. Donor age, sex, ethnicity and CMV serostatus were compiled together with the repertoire data. The study used immunosequencing to profile the T cell repertoires of around 600 subjects and linked those repertoires to cytomegalovirus serostatus. To decide whether each TCR beta V gene segment behaved as functional or pseudogenic, an earlier analysis of some 600 of the donors relied on high-throughput TCR beta sequencing. An early release covering 550 to 700 HLA-typed donors comprised approximately 290 gigabases of sequencing data and approximately 85 million unique TCR sequences. Both class I and class II loci were covered by HLA typing, at four-digit resolution. A later analysis re-analyzed previously published TCR beta repertoires from 666 donors and added high-resolution HLA genotyping to study TCR occurrence patterns. Among 398 genotyped donors of the cohort, an average of around 240,000 unique TCR beta nucleotide sequences was sequenced per donor, of which about 18% were non-productive. A later genetic analysis used genome-wide SNP genotypes for 398 of the 666 donors, treating that subset as a discovery cohort. About five DR-DQ haplotypes were treated as single units for association and clustering because of strong linkage in the cohort. In addition to the first cohort of 666 subjects, a separate validation cohort of 130 or so different subjects was used. To predict cytomegalovirus infection status, the study brought together high-throughput TCR immunosequencing, statistical association of individual TCRs with disease status, and machine learning. All discovery cohort repertoires had been generated on a single sequencing platform. Of the 300 to 400 genotyped donors, approximately 83% fell in the genetic ancestry cluster associated with self-reported Caucasian donors. Rather than drawing on any new phenotypic data, the later analysis identified candidate immune exposures from TCR beta sequences and the way those sequences occurred across donors. Overall study results and their limits: The only immune exposure information available for the cohort was CMV serostatus. In an earlier analysis of 450 to 750 of the donors, most TCR beta V segments appeared in productive rearrangements about 87% or about 30% of the time, broadly matching IMGT annotations. A further reported finding was that TCR beta sequences accurately predicted the HLA-A and HLA-B alleles for most subjects in the first cohort. At a false discovery rate of 0.05, a later analysis linked about 16,000 TCR beta sequences to specific HLA alleles. The study listed over 150 TCR beta chains as associated with cytomegalovirus. A group of highly shared sequence variants was considered likely to be a technical artifact of the sequencing pipeline. Across donors, most TCR sequences were observed very rarely, whereas some public TCRs were present in many individuals. The authors suggested that the approach could potentially be generalized to other disease states and immunological phenotypes. In a later analysis, HLA-associated TCR beta chains showed more clonal expansion and lower generation probabilities than non-associated chains that were equally common. In a later analysis, several top co-occurrence clusters were reported to appear linked to parvovirus B19, influenza, CMV and Epstein-Barr virus. The classifier was reported to diagnose cytomegalovirus status with high specificity and sensitivity in both the original and validation cohorts. Because the 87-base-pair reads could not distinguish some IMGT-functional V segments, including TRBV6-2 and TRBV6-3, those segments were excluded. Because counts were too low, roughly 17 rarely observed V segments, including chromosome 9 orphons, were left out of the earlier analysis of about 620 of the donors. HLA typing was unavailable for some donors at each locus, so association tests used only the typed subset. The presence/absence analyses assumed that sequencing depth was roughly uniform across donors, and that assumption may not be true. Most CMV-associated TCR beta chains appeared to be HLA-restricted in a later analysis, and the HLA associations seemed to be driven largely by CMV exposure. In a later analysis, TCR association rates were found to vary across HLA loci, with the most associated TCRs seen for DRB1 alleles and the fewest for HLA-C alleles. Compared with the 666-donor mean, donors in an Asian-associated ancestry cluster had fewer N-insertions in productive TCRs, according to a later genetic analysis. This cohort had only TCR beta chains sequenced, and the lack of alpha or paired-chain data limited which features could be detected. A later genetic analysis associated a missense DCLRE1C variant with V-gene and J-gene trimming of TCR beta chains, and an independent cohort replicated the association. In vitro tests confirmed that three of the cytomegalovirus-associated TCR beta chains recognize cytomegalovirus antigens. Correlated functional status among segregating V segments might reflect linkage disequilibrium, but an unknown experimental factor could not be ruled out. Assigning TCR associations to individual alleles was difficult when HLA alleles, especially DR and DQ, strongly co-occurred.

The cohort was made up of 500 to 800 healthy bone marrow donors. All cohort members were sampled while nominally healthy, although unrecorded immune exposures were likely present. The donor was CMV seronegative and was included in the group of over 300 seronegative cohort members. A peripheral blood sample was collected from each donor, and TCR beta sequencing was performed on peripheral blood mononuclear cells. Genomic DNA extraction from the blood cell samples was performed with the Qiagen DNeasy Blood Extraction Kit. The CDR3 runs 15 amino acids, cysteine and phenylalanine included. CDR3 DNA is the only sequence kept; it has 45 bases, read in frame from the first base. V sheds 7 bases and J sheds 0 bases, leaving 15 bases between their ends. Taken from the germline V gene, the CDR1 and CDR2 loops are MDHEN and SYDVKM. The library came from the immunoSEQ multiplex PCR assay. For the multiplex PCR, a mixture combining 60 forward primers for TCR Vbeta segments and 13 reverse primers for TCR Jbeta segments was used. The CDR3 region of rearranged TCR beta genes was amplified from genomic DNA by a multiplex PCR assay. The Illumina HiSeq System was used to sequence the amplified TCR beta libraries as 87-base-pair reads. In the original analysis: In a later analysis, some 80 million unique TCR beta chains were counted across the roughly 610 repertoires, and roughly 11 million of these chains were shared by at least two donors. Raw reads were error-corrected and collapsed into unique sequences with a nearest-neighbor algorithm that merged closely related sequences to remove PCR and sequencing errors. Alignment of CDR3 sequences to IMGT reference sequences was used to assign V, D and J gene segments. For a sequence to be retained, a match of at least six nucleotides was required to both a V gene segment and a J gene segment. A rearrangement was called productive if the CDR3 had no stop codons and remained in frame with V and J, and every other rearrangement was called non-productive. Following IMGT convention, CDR3 was defined as the stretch from the second conserved V-encoded cysteine up to the conserved J-encoded phenylalanine. Sequences without an unambiguous match to a single V gene segment were excluded from the earlier analysis of a few hundred of the donors. In an earlier analysis of approximately 590 of the donors, a V segment was called functional when productive rearrangements were above 56.7%, and segregating when the standard deviation between donors exceeded 5%. A statistical classification framework was built to diagnose cytomegalovirus status from the catalog of TCR beta chain sequences. A later analysis assigned V and J genes by comparing TCR nucleotide sequences with IMGT/GENE-DB human TR gene sequences. Using the TCRdist pipeline, a later analysis assigned CDR3 sequences along with most-parsimonious VDJ recombination scenarios. A later analysis defined each TCR beta chain by its CDR3 amino acid sequence plus V-gene family, and excluded reads lacking a unique V-gene family. To address suspected cross-contamination and a sequencing artifact, a later analysis removed approximately 600 highly shared, low-generation-probability nucleotide sequences. In a later analysis, a clonal expansion index was calculated for each public chain from normalized within-repertoire ranks of inferred template counts. Generation probabilities in a later analysis came from a VDJ recombination model fitted to out-of-frame rearrangements, and those results were checked against IGoR. In a later analysis, hypergeometric tests were used to score TCR-TCR, TCR-HLA and TCR-CMV co-occurrence, with a repertoire-size bias correction applied to TCR pairs. False discovery rates were estimated in a later analysis by permuting HLA or CMV assignments 20 times. In a later analysis, co-occurring TCRs were grouped using DBSCAN, and TCRdist sequence similarity was added for clustering within HLA-allele-positive subsets. Co-occurrence clustering excluded repertoires with fewer than 30,000 or more than 120,000 public chains, plus five with anomalous nucleotide sharing. TCRdb retrieved this table from immuneACCESS and kept in-frame rearrangements only. Not all clones are present; in checked studies, unresolved V genes account for under half, and no reason is known for the remainder. The V and J calls and clone size were taken over from that table, and D and trimming were inferred from the DNA. This sample holds roughly 110,000 clones; around 78% were observed only once. About 8% of the sample comes from the top ten.

The source material was PBMCs. Here the chain combines TRBV28 and TRBJ1-2; a tentative D match to TRBD1 spans 5 bases. The sequence derives from a man younger than 40 in good health and CMV-seronegative. The DNA reads as follows: TGTGCCAGCACACCCGGCGCAGGGACTAACTATGGCTACACCTTC. Translated, this gives CASTPGAGTNYGYTF.